A single sample is the source of the 9 T cell receptor beta chains below, sequenced in a study of blood T cell repertoires in COVID-19. Clones were sequenced by immunoSEQ multiplex PCR, and TCRdb holds only the in-frame ones, with some missing. The table shows about 80,000 clones, with approximately 80% occurring only once. Sequenced material: peripheral blood. These receptors all stem from a human donor in a cohort sampled during active COVID-19.

On this clone: At one boundary the junction diverges from the germline segment, which might be a read error. The J gene is TRBJ2-7, the V gene TRBV15, with 7 positions matching TRBD2. The CDR3 sequence is 16 residues long. Per germline, CDR1 LNHNV and CDR2 YYDKDF (reference sequence). The CDR3 sequence: CATSRDWSGNSHEQYF. CDR3 coding DNA: TGTGCCACCAGCAGAGATTGGAGCGGGAACTCCCACGAGCAGTACTTC.

The chain has TRBV7-6 and TRBJ2-5; 7 positions match TRBD2. The CDR3 is 16 amino acids. After removal of 1 base from V and 1 base from J, the junction contained 6 bases not matched to a gene. Per the germline V gene, CDR1 is SGHVS and CDR2 is FNYEAQ. CDR3 region: CASSLGGAGIQETQYF. CDR3 coding DNA: TGTGCCAGCAGCTTAGGTGGAGCGGGGATCCAAGAGACCCAGTACTTC.

This rearrangement joins TRBV30 to TRBJ2-3; 10 bases agree with TRBD2. Germline V gene sequence: CDR1 GTSNPN, CDR2 SVGIG (reference sequence). With V trimmed by 4 bases and J by 3 bases, 7 bases remained unmatched. CDR3 length: 15 residues. The CDR3 is CAWTLASGGTDTQYF. DNA of the CDR3: TGTGCCTGGACCCTTGCTAGCGGGGGAACAGATACGCAGTATTTT.

The CDR3 DNA reads as TGTGCCAGCAGTGATATTGAGTGGAGGGGACCCGGGGAAACTGAAGCTTTCTTT. It codes for CASSDIEWRGPGETEAFF. V and J are TRBV2 and TRBJ1-1, with D possibly being TRBD1 (5 bases). V was pared by 3 bases and J by 5 bases, with 25 bases between. The V gene's germline CDR1 is SNHLY and CDR2 FYNNEI. This CDR3 comprises 18 residues.

The J gene is TRBJ1-6, the V gene TRBV3-1 (or the pseudogene TRBV3-2); TRBD1 matches at 7 bases. J was trimmed by 3 bases and V by 4 bases; bases with no gene match: 3. Germline lookup yields CDR1 LGHDT and CDR2 YNNKEL (reference sequence). This CDR3 is 15 amino acids long. The chain's CDR3 is CASSLGQVYNSPLHF. CDR3 in DNA: TGTGCCAGCAGCCTCGGACAGGTCTATAATTCACCCCTCCACTTT.

This clone was detected only once. The chain has TRBV2 and TRBJ1-1; tentatively, D is TRBD1 (5 bases). Trimming pared 8 bases from V and 5 bases from J, leaving 9 bases between. This CDR3 spans 11 amino acids. Germline CDR1 reads SNHLY; CDR2 reads FYNNEI. The CDR3 coding sequence is TGTGCCAGCGGGGCTTCAACTGAAGCTTTCTTT. It is translated as CASGASTEAFF.

The CDR3 region has the DNA TGTGCCAGGGGGCGAGAAGCGGGAGGGCCTTACTCCTACGAGCAGTACTTC. Its protein product is CARGREAGGPYSYEQYF. The rearrangement joins TRBV19 to TRBJ2-7, with 10 nucleotides matching TRBD2. The germline gives CDR1 LNHDA, CDR2 SQIVND (reference sequence). The V segment lost 9 bases and the J segment 0 bases; nucleotides outside the gene matches: 14. The CDR3 has 17 amino acids.

This chain joins TRBV30 and TRBJ1-2, with TRBD1 matching over 7 bases. The junction had 0 bases not matched to a gene; V was cut back by 1 base and J by 4 bases. The germline V gene has CDR1 GTSNPN and CDR2 SVGIG (reference sequence). The CDR3 runs 12 residues. CDR3 bases: TGTGCCTGGAGTGAGGGGGCCTATGGCTACACCTTC. It specifies CAWSEGAYGYTF.

V and J are TRBV5-1 and TRBJ2-3; a possible D gene is TRBD2 (7 bases). Trimming cost V 4 bases and J 0 bases, with 18 bases left between them. Germline V gene sequence: CDR1 SGHRS, CDR2 YFSETQ. The CDR3 has 17 residues. The CDR3 DNA is TGCGCCAGCAGCCCCCTCGGGGGGCTAGCTAGCACAGATACGCAGTATTTT. It specifies CASSPLGGLASTDTQYF.